The 2 T cell receptor beta chains below were found in one sample sequenced in a study of HIV-infected patients and healthy controls. Alpha and beta constant-region primers primed reverse transcription of around 540 ng RNA. Each of the alpha and beta chains got its own library through chain-specific third strand synthesis with indices. TCRdb re-called the 5' RACE reads through MiXCR, storing one row per CDR3 protein. This table has roughly 9,300 distinct CDR3 sequences, roughly 10% appearing once. All unsorted peripheral T cells were captured because whole blood was used without fractionation. The source was blood, collected before antiretroviral therapy. These receptors all stem from an adult with HIV infection.

About this clonotype: This could be a read error, since a much larger clone is one nucleotide away. The genes are TRBV6-2 or TRBV6-3 and TRBJ1-1; the D gene is possibly TRBD1 (5 bases). Germline-derived CDR1 and CDR2 are MNHEY and SVGEGT. The CDR3 spans 13 residues. CDR3 sequence (DNA): TGTGCCACCAGTCCGCAGGGAGTAACTGAAGCTTTCTTT. Translating it yields CATSPQGVTEAFF.

The rearrangement links TRBV18 to TRBJ1-1, with a weak D call TRBD1 (5 bases). CDR1 and CDR2 from the germline V gene are KGHSH and LQKENI. CDR3 length: 13 amino acids. V was trimmed by 10 bases and J by 1 base, leaving 13 bases between them. The DNA for the CDR3 is TGTGCCACCCAGACAGAAGAGAACACTGAAGCTTTCTTT. Protein: CATQTEENTEAFF.